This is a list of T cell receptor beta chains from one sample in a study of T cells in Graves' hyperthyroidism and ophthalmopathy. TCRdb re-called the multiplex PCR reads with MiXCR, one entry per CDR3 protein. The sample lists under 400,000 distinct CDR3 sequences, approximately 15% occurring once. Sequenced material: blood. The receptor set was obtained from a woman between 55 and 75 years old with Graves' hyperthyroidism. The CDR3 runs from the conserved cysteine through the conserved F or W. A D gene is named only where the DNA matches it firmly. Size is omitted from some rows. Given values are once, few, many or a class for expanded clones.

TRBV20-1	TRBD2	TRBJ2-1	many	CSASLPGLAGGSYNEQFF	TGCAGTGCATCGCTTCCGGGACTAGCGGGAGGCTCCTACAATGAGCAGTTCTTC
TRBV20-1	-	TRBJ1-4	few	CSARDYGTRNEKLFF	TGCAGTGCTAGAGATTATGGGACCAGAAATGAAAAACTGTTTTTT
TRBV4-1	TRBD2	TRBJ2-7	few	CASSLGLAGGKTYEQYF	TGCGCCAGCAGCCTAGGACTAGCGGGAGGGAAAACATACGAGCAGTACTTC
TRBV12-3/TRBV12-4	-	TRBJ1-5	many	CASVINGNQPQHF	TGTGCCAGCGTAATTAATGGGAATCAGCCCCAGCATTTT
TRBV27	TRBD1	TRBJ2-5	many	CASSFDRGETQYF	TGTGCCAGCAGTTTTGACAGGGGAGAGACCCAGTACTTC
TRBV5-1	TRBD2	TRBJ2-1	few	CASRASGNEDNEQFF	TGCGCCAGCAGGGCTAGCGGGAACGAAGACAATGAGCAGTTCTTC
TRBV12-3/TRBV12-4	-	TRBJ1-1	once	CASNKCRDTEAFF	TGTGCCAGCAACAAGTGCAGGGACACTGAGGCTTTCTTT
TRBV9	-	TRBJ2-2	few	CASSATKGVNTGELFF	TGTGCCAGCAGCGCCACCAAGGGGGTCAACACCGGGGAGCTGTTTTTT
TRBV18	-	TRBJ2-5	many	CASSSTQGETQYF	TGTGCCAGCTCATCGACCCAGGGGGAGACCCAGTACTTC
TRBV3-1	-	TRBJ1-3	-	CASSHGGGGNTIYF	TGTGCCAGCAGCCACGGGGGGGGCGGAAACACCATATATTTT
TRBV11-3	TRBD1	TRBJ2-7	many	CASSFFSDRDEQYF	TGTGCCAGCAGCTTCTTCTCGGACAGGGACGAGCAGTACTTC
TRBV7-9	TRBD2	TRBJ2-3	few	CASSLTPGLAGEADTQYF	TGTGCCAGCAGCTTAACCCCCGGACTAGCGGGAGAGGCAGATACGCAGTATTTT
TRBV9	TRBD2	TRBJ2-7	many	CASSPWASGNSYEQYF	TGTGCCAGCAGCCCGTGGGCTAGCGGGAACTCCTACGAGCAGTACTTC
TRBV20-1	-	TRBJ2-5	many	CSARKQETQYF	TGCAGTGCTCGAAAACAAGAGACCCAGTACTTC
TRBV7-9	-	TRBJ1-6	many	CASSLEWGANSPLHF	TGTGCCAGCAGCTTAGAATGGGGGGCCAATTCACCCCTCCACTTT
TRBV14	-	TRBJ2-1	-	CASSPRGRYYNEQFF	TGTGCCAGCAGCCCAAGGGGTCGCTACTACAATGAGCAGTTCTTC
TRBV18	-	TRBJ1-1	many	CASSPSQGTEAFF	TGTGCCAGCTCACCATCCCAAGGAACTGAAGCTTTCTTT
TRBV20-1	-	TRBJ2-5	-	CSASGAGEGAQYF	TGCAGTGCTAGCGGGGCGGGGGAGGGGGCCCAGTACTTC
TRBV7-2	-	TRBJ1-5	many	CASSSRSSNQPQHF	TGTGCCAGCAGCTCCCGTTCAAGCAATCAGCCCCAGCATTTT
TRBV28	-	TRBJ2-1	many	CASSPGSTDNSYNEQFF	TGTGCCAGCAGTCCAGGCTCCACGGACAACTCCTACAATGAGCAGTTCTTC
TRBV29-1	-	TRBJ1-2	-	CSVDPPGGGYTF	TGCAGCGTTGATCCACCCGGGGGGGGCTACACCTTC
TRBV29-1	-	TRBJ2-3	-	CSVAPGYSTDTQYF	TGCAGCGTTGCCCCGGGATATAGCACAGATACGCAGTATTTT
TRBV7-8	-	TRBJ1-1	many	CASSWGGYMNTEAFF	TGTGCCAGCAGCTGGGGGGGGTACATGAACACTGAAGCTTTCTTT
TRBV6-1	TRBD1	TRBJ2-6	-	CASSSGGLGANVLTF	TGTGCCAGCAGCTCAGGGGGCCTCGGGGCCAACGTCCTGACTTTC